Each of the 27 T cell receptor beta chains below was sequenced from the same sample in a study of OX40 agonist ivuxolimab in advanced cancers. The method was immunoSEQ multiplex PCR; TCRdb's version includes in-frame clones alone and lacks a portion of them. Among almost 80,000 clones listed, approximately 84% were seen once. The sequencing here drew on CD4+ or CD8+ T cells sorted from blood, taken in a trial of the OX40 agonist ivuxolimab. These receptors came from an adult with an advanced solid tumor such as melanoma, head and neck, liver or kidney cancer.

The V gene is TRBV7-7, the J gene TRBJ2-2; D remains ambiguous. The length of the CDR3 is 14 residues. Germline loops: CDR1 SSHAT, CDR2 FNYEAQ (reference sequence). V was trimmed by 5 bases and J by 4 bases, leaving 11 bases between them. CDR3 DNA: TGTGCCAGCAGCCCTATTCAGACCACCGGGGAGCTGTTTTTT. Its translation: CASSPIQTTGELFF.

V usage is TRBV2 and J usage is TRBJ2-6; D is possibly TRBD1 or TRBD2 (6 bases each). Trimming took 9 bases from V and 0 from J, leaving 18 bases between them. This CDR3 comprises 17 residues. Germline V CDR1 and CDR2: SNHLY, FYNNEI. The CDR3 DNA is TGTGCCAGTGGGGGGCAGACCCTACGCTCTGGGGCCAACGTCCTGACTTTC. Its translation: CASGGQTLRSGANVLTF.

The chain recombines TRBV5-1 with TRBJ2-2; no definite D call. V was trimmed by 8 bases and J by 3 bases, leaving 14 bases between them. Germline lookup yields CDR1 SGHRS and CDR2 YFSETQ. CDR3 size: 14 residues. DNA for the CDR3: TGCGCCAGTACCCTCGTGGTGGACACCGGGGAGCTGTTTTTT. Its translation is CASTLVVDTGELFF.

CDR3 DNA: TGCGCCAGCAGTGTCAGGACTAGCTCATCCTACGAGCAGTACTTC. This encodes CASSVRTSSSYEQYF. This rearrangement joins TRBV10-2 to TRBJ2-7, with 8 bases that match TRBD2. V shed 4 bases, J shed 1 base, and the junction held 6 bases outside the gene matches. This CDR3 is built from 15 residues. The germline CDR1 and CDR2 sequences are WSHSY and SAAADI.

The chain employs TRBV28 and TRBJ1-2; possibly TRBD1 for D (5 bases). Germline CDR1 MDHEN, CDR2 SYDVKM. Trimming took off 3 bases at V and 2 bases at J, with 7 bases between the two ends. The CDR3 loop spans 13 amino acids. The chain's CDR3 is CASSLGPNYGYTF. CDR3 in DNA: TGTGCCAGCAGTTTGGGACCGAACTATGGCTACACCTTC.

The genes are TRBV9 and TRBJ2-2; 10 positions agree with TRBD2. The germline V gene has CDR1 SGDLS and CDR2 YYNGEE. The CDR3 length is 15 residues. V lost 1 base to trimming and J lost 6 bases; unmatched junction nucleotides: 3. The CDR3, as DNA: TGTGCCAGCAGCGTATGGCTAGCGGGAGCCGGGGAGCTGTTTTTT. Amino acids: CASSVWLAGAGELFF. The whole variable domain, filled in from reference TRBV9 and TRBJ2-2, reads DSGVTQTPKHLITATGQRVTLRCSPRSGDLSVYWYQQSLDQGLQFLIQYYNGEERAKGNILERFSAQQFPDLHSELNLSSLELGDSALYFCASSVWLAGAGELFFGEGSRLTVL.

This chain's CDR3 is CASSLATAGHQPQHF. For the CDR3, the DNA is TGTGCCAGCAGCTTAGCGACGGCAGGGCATCAGCCCCAGCATTTT. V and J are TRBV7-2 and TRBJ1-5; D might be TRBD1 (5 bases). The CDR3 loop spans 15 amino acids. The germline V gene has CDR1 SGHTA and CDR2 FQGNSA. The V and J ends lost 0 bases and 5 bases respectively, with 11 bases between them.

The CDR3 DNA follows: TGTGCCAGCAGCTTAGGGGGGAACCCGAGGGAGACCCAGTACTTC. Residues: CASSLGGNPRETQYF. The J gene is TRBJ2-5, the V gene TRBV7-9; D is possibly TRBD1 or TRBD2 (5 bases each). V shed 1 base and J shed 5 bases, with 14 bases lying between them. Germline V gives CDR1 SEHNR, CDR2 FQNEAQ (reference sequence). The CDR3 has 15 amino acids.

V usage is TRBV6-4 and J usage is TRBJ2-3, with a weak D call TRBD2 (6 bases). The V end was cut by 6 bases, the J end by 6 bases, with 16 bases between. The length of the CDR3 is 14 residues. Per the germline V gene, CDR1 is MRHNA and CDR2 is SNTAGT. CDR3 DNA sequence: TGTGCCAGCAGGCGGGGAGTTTTTGGGGATACGCAGTATTTT. Translated: CASRRGVFGDTQYF.

The V gene is TRBV10-3, the J gene TRBJ2-1; 7 bases agree with TRBD1. The CDR3 has 15 amino acids. The ends lost 3 bases at V and 6 bases at J; junction bases unmatched: 8. The germline V gene has CDR1 ENHRY and CDR2 SYGVKD. The CDR3 sequence: CAISDRPGGFNEQFF. The CDR3, as DNA: TGTGCCATCAGTGATAGGCCAGGGGGTTTCAATGAGCAGTTCTTC.

In its sample, this clone was seen once. The chain joins TRBV29-1 to TRBJ2-2; no clear D gene. V shed 7 bases and J shed 5 bases, with 11 bases lying between them. The CDR3 sequence is 12 residues long. The germline V gene encodes CDR1 SQVTM and CDR2 ANQGSEA. In DNA form, the CDR3 reads TGCAGCGCCGCGGTCCAAACCGGGGAGCTGTTTTTT. Encoded protein: CSAAVQTGELFF.

This clone was detected a few times. The chain carries TRBV5-1 and TRBJ1-2; 7 bases match TRBD1. V was pared by 4 bases and J by 1 base, with 1 base of the junction left unmatched. This CDR3 is built from 13 residues. Germline-derived CDR1 and CDR2 are SGHRS and YFSETQ. In DNA, the CDR3 is TGCGCCAGCAGCCGGGACAGTAACTATGGCTACACCTTC. As protein: CASSRDSNYGYTF.

The V gene is TRBV5-1, the J gene TRBJ2-1; D possibly matches TRBD1 or TRBD2 (5 bases each). Germline values: CDR1 SGHRS, CDR2 YFSETQ. The CDR3 runs 16 residues. V was pared by 2 bases and J by 4 bases, with 16 bases between. For the CDR3, the DNA is TGCGCCAGCAGCTTTACCCAGGGAACGGGATACAATGAGCAGTTCTTC. Translation: CASSFTQGTGYNEQFF.

The rearrangement links TRBV7-3 to TRBJ1-4; D is unclear. The length of the CDR3 is 12 residues. The germline V and J ends were trimmed by 3 bases and 10 bases, with 9 bases remaining between them. Germline V gene sequence: CDR1 SGHTA, CDR2 FQGTGA. CDR3 DNA sequence: TGTGCCAGCAGCTTCGACGGGAGAAAACTGTTTTTT. Amino acid sequence: CASSFDGRKLFF.

The chain links TRBV6-5 to TRBJ1-2, with 9 bases matching TRBD1. V lost 6 bases, J lost 6 bases, and 8 bases stayed unmatched. The CDR3 extends over 14 amino acids. From germline, CDR1 is MNHEY and CDR2 SVGAGI. The CDR3 bases are TGTGCCAGCAGCTATAACAGGGGGCCTCATGGCTACACCTTC. Protein product: CASSYNRGPHGYTF.

V usage is TRBV19 and J usage is TRBJ1-2; possibly TRBD1 for D (5 bases). V dropped 3 bases and J dropped 7 bases, with 12 bases sitting between them. Germline CDR1 and CDR2: LNHDA and SQIVND (reference sequence). This CDR3 region has 13 residues. The CDR3 DNA reads TGTGCCAGTAGTATTCGTGGGGGTACTGGCTACACCTTC. It encodes CASSIRGGTGYTF.

V is TRBV2 and J is TRBJ2-1; 15 bases map to TRBD2. Trimming took 5 bases from V and 9 from J; bases not matched to a gene: 2. There are 14 residues in the CDR3. Germline CDR1 SNHLY, CDR2 FYNNEI. CDR3: CASSSGLAGGEQFF. DNA for the CDR3: TGTGCCAGCAGTTCGGGACTAGCGGGAGGTGAGCAGTTCTTC.

V gene TRBV18 combines with J gene TRBJ2-1; a possible D gene is TRBD1 (5 bases). The ends were cut back, 4 bases at V and 7 bases at J, with 11 bases in the middle. This CDR3 region has 13 residues. The germline CDR1 and CDR2 sequences are KGHSH and LQKENI. The CDR3 loop is CASSQQGRNEQFF. The DNA of the CDR3 is TGTGCCAGCTCACAGCAGGGCAGGAATGAGCAGTTCTTC. Full variable domain (rest looked up from reference TRBV18 and TRBJ2-1): NAGVMQNPRHLVRRRGQEARLRCSPMKGHSHVYWYRQLPEEGLKFMVYLQKENIIDESGMPKERFSAEFPKEGPSILRIQQVVRGDSAAYFCASSQQGRNEQFFGPGTRLTVL.

This clone has a handful of counts. The chain recombines TRBV6-6 with TRBJ2-1; the match to TRBD1 covers 7 bases. V shed 5 bases and J 1 base; nucleotides not matched to a gene: 5. Germline V gene lookup returns CDR1 MNHNY and CDR2 SVGAGI (reference sequence). The CDR3 is 15 residues long. The CDR3 sequence is CASSPGTESYNEQFF. The CDR3 coding sequence is TGTGCCAGCAGTCCTGGGACAGAGTCCTACAATGAGCAGTTCTTC.

There are a few counts of this clone. The V call is TRBV7-2, the J call TRBJ1-1; D not resolved. V dropped 3 bases and J dropped 1 base, with 6 bases sitting between them. The CDR3 loop spans 13 amino acids. Germline V gene data show CDR1 as SGHTA and CDR2 as FQGNSA. The CDR3: CASSFGKNTEAFF. Written as DNA, the CDR3 is TGTGCCAGCAGCTTCGGAAAGAACACTGAAGCTTTCTTT.

CDR3 in amino acids: CASRRGTGVDNEQFF. CDR3 DNA: TGTGCCAGTAGAAGGGGGACAGGGGTCGATAATGAGCAGTTCTTC. The rearrangement links TRBV19 to TRBJ2-1, with TRBD1 matching over 10 bases. The CDR3 spans 15 residues. In germline, CDR1 is LNHDA, CDR2 SQIVND (reference sequence). The V segment lost 6 bases and the J segment 7 bases; nucleotides outside the gene matches: 9.

The chain links TRBV5-6 to TRBJ1-2; the D is unclear. The germline CDR1 and CDR2 sequences are SGHDT and YYEEEE. The CDR3 is 14 amino acids. Trimming took off 1 base at V and 5 bases at J, with 12 bases between the two ends. In nucleotides, the CDR3 is TGTGCCAGCAGCTTGTCAGGCAAAGGGTATGGCTACACCTTC. As protein: CASSLSGKGYGYTF.

The rearrangement joins TRBV28 to TRBJ1-2, with D perhaps matching TRBD1 (5 bases). V lost 6 bases to trimming and J lost 6 bases, with 11 bases between them. CDR1 MDHEN and CDR2 SYDVKM come from the germline V gene. The CDR3 extends over 12 amino acids. The CDR3 region is CASRLRQHGYTF. CDR3 nucleotide sequence: TGTGCCAGCAGACTTCGACAGCATGGCTACACCTTC.

The V and J genes are TRBV5-1 and TRBJ2-3, with D possibly being TRBD2 (5 bases). CDR3 length: 16 residues. V lost 1 base, J lost 4 bases, and 16 bases lay in between. Germline V gives CDR1 SGHRS, CDR2 YFSETQ. The CDR3 nucleotides read TGCGCCAGCAGCTTGCCTGGCGGGCTTGGCTCAGATACGCAGTATTTT. It specifies CASSLPGGLGSDTQYF.

This chain links TRBV7-2 with TRBJ2-3, with TRBD2 matching 8 bases. The CDR3 is 14 amino acids. The V gene's germline CDR1 is SGHTA and CDR2 FQGNSA. Trimming cost V 5 bases and J 4 bases; bases outside gene matches: 5. In nucleotides, the CDR3 is TGTGCCAGCAGCCGGACTAGCCTGGCAGATACGCAGTATTTT. Translated: CASSRTSLADTQYF.

This rearrangement joins TRBV28 to TRBJ2-3; TRBD1 is a possible D gene (6 bases). The CDR3 has 15 amino acids. Germline-derived CDR1 and CDR2 are MDHEN and SYDVKM. Trimming took off 5 bases at V and 0 bases at J, with 12 bases between the two ends. The CDR3 DNA reads TGTGCCAGCAGTGAAGGGGGTGCTAGCACAGATACGCAGTATTTT. Translation: CASSEGGASTDTQYF.

The CDR3 bases are TGTGCCAGTAGTTCCCGGACAGGGGGCCAGGAGACCCAGTACTTC. It is translated as CASSSRTGGQETQYF. This rearrangement joins TRBV19 to TRBJ2-5; 11 bases agree with TRBD1. Trimming took 5 bases from V and 5 from J; bases not matched to a gene: 7. The CDR3 extends over 15 amino acids. Per the germline V gene, CDR1 is LNHDA and CDR2 is SQIVND (reference sequence).